This T cell receptor beta chain was profiled in a study of blood T cell repertoires in COVID-19. Study-wide context: Sample material is recorded as cDNA or gDNA derived from T cells, B-cell-depleted T cells, or PBMCs.

V lost 5 bases and J lost 5; bases outside the gene matches: 14. CDR1 is LNHDA, CDR2 SQIVND, per germline (reference sequence). This CDR3 has 17 amino acids. As handled by the study authors: Nucleated cell counts were estimated from reference gene primer amplification. Repertoires were generated with immunoSEQ multiplex PCR, while TCRdb's copy carries only in-frame clones and drops some. The DNA was the basis for D and trimming; V, J and clone size are from that table. The data show about 25,000 clones, with approximately 90% seen just once and 8.8% held by the top ten. The sample taken for sequencing was peripheral blood. The rearrangement links TRBV19 to TRBJ2-3; TRBD2 matches 9 bases. This receptor was identified in a human donor with active COVID-19. The donor label of this sample is uncertain. In nucleotides, the CDR3 is TGTGCCAGTAGTCCTCGAGGGCCGGGACTAGCTATAGATACGCAGTATTTT. Translation: CASSPRGPGLAIDTQYF.